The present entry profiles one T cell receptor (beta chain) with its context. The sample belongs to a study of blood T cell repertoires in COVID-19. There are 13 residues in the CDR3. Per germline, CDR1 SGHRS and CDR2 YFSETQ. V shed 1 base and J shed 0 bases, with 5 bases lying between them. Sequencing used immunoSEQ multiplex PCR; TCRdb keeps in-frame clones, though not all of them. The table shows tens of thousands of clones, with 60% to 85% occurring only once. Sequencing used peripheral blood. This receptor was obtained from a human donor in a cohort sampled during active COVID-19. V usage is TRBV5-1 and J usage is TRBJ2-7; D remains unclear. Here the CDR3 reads CASSLPSSYEQYF. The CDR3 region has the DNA TGCGCCAGCAGCTTGCCCTCCTCCTACGAGCAGTACTTC. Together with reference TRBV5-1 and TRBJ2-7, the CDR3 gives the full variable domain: KAGVTQTPRYLIKTRGQQVTLSCSPISGHRSVSWYQQTPGQGLQFLFEYFSETQRNKGNFPGRFSGRQFSNSRSEMNVSTLELGDSALYLCASSLPSSYEQYFGPGTRLTVT.